The subject of this entry is one T cell receptor (beta chain). Its cognate antigen is unknown. This record comes from a study of cytomegalovirus exposure and HLA in healthy donors. The PCR had 60 Vbeta and 13 Jbeta primers. Assay: immunoSEQ multiplex PCR; the TCRdb copy retains only in-frame clones and omits some. Of over 200,000 clones listed, approximately 82% are singletons. Study observations and caveats: A link between a missense DCLRE1C variant and TCR beta V- and J-gene trimming emerged from a later analysis. Data from an earlier analysis indicated that most TCR beta V segments were productive either about 87% or about 30% of the time. An apparent linkage of common viral pathogens to several of the most significant clusters emerged in a later analysis. Listed as cytomegalovirus-associated were 150 to 200 TCR beta chains.

The CDR3 extends over 14 amino acids. V was cut by 3 bases and J by 6 bases, with 12 bases left in between. Germline CDR1 reads SGHDT; CDR2 reads YYEEEE. This clonotype was sampled from a male donor in good health and CMV-seronegative. Specimen: PBMCs. The chain has TRBV5-6 and TRBJ2-2; the D is unclear. In DNA form, the CDR3 reads TGTGCCAGCAGCTCCCTGGTCTATCCCGGGGAGCTGTTTTTT. Its protein is CASSSLVYPGELFF.